This TCR beta chain was observed in a study of molecular identifiers for immune sequencing clone quantification. Findings and caveats of the study: Reports indicate spiked Jurkat TCR RNA from one cell could be found among one million naive cells.

Comment on this clonotype: Its antigen is still unknown. It may be a read error: a sequence one base away is much more abundant.

TCRdb used MiXCR to reprocess the PCR reads, holding one entry per CDR3 protein. In the table there are about 35,000 distinct CDR3 sequences, roughly 20% of which are singletons. CDR1 is SGHDN and CDR2 is FVKESK in the germline V gene. The CDR3 contains 13 residues. The TCR sequence derives from a human donor in good health. Some libraries in this study had Jurkat cell RNA spiked in. The chain combines TRBV14 with TRBJ1-1; D unresolved. The sequencing input was naive CD8+ T cells from blood, with Jurkat cell RNA spiked in. Subset meaning: FACS-sorted CD8+CD4-CCR7+CD45RA+ naive T cells. DNA of the CDR3: TGTGCCAGCAGCTCCACGGTGAACACTAAAGCTTTCTTT. Its protein product is CASSSTVNTKAFF.